These T cell receptor beta chains were read from a single sample in a study of shared clonotypes between healthy human individuals. Libraries were prepared by immunoSEQ multiplex PCR; TCRdb keeps only in-frame clonotypes and omits some of them. The sample contains approximately 1,500,000 clones, approximately 98% of which appear only once. Sequencing was done on a sample of naive CD4+ T cells sorted from blood. The receptors here all came from a man in his thirties or forties in good health. Each CDR3 is given with its conserved first and last residue. The D gene is left open where the match is weak. Size is stated for part of the rows, as once, few or many counts, or as a class when the clone is expanded.

TRBJ2-1	TRBV11-2	NA	12	NA	CASSLDQYEQFF	TGTGCCAGCAGCTTAGATCAGTATGAGCAGTTCTTC
TRBJ2-7	TRBV5-6	TRBD1	15	once	CATSKAGTGSYEQYF	TGTGCCACTTCAAAAGCTGGGACAGGGTCCTACGAGCAGTACTTC
TRBJ2-1	TRBV18	NA	12	NA	CASSPDLSEQFF	TGTGCCAGCTCACCAGACTTGTCAGAGCAGTTCTTC
TRBJ2-3	TRBV5-6	TRBD1	15	NA	CASSFGTGATDTQYF	TGTGCCAGCAGCTTTGGGACAGGGGCCACAGATACGCAGTATTTT
TRBJ2-1	TRBV28	TRBD2	16	NA	CASSLWGGSGYNEQFF	TGTGCCAGCAGTTTATGGGGCGGGAGTGGCTACAATGAGCAGTTCTTC
TRBJ1-1	TRBV18	NA	15	NA	CASSPISEMNTEAFF	TGTGCCAGCTCACCAATAAGCGAGATGAACACTGAAGCTTTCTTT
TRBJ1-5	TRBV6-5	TRBD1	15	NA	CASSLYRGNNQPQHF	TGTGCCAGCAGCCTCTACAGGGGCAACAATCAGCCCCAGCATTTT
TRBJ2-1	TRBV10-3	TRBD2	13	NA	CAISVPPGRVQFF	TGTGCCATCAGTGTGCCGCCCGGGAGGGTCCAGTTCTTC
TRBJ1-2	TRBV10-3	NA	13	NA	CAISGGTSNGYTF	TGTGCCATCAGTGGGGGGACAAGTAATGGCTACACCTTC
TRBJ1-2	TRBV7-2	NA	10	NA	CATLFPGYTF	TGTGCCACTCTCTTTCCCGGCTACACCTTC
TRBJ1-5	TRBV10-3	NA	16	NA	CAISDHRGPLDQPQHF	TGTGCCATCAGTGATCACCGGGGGCCCCTTGATCAGCCCCAGCATTTT
TRBJ1-1	TRBV5-1	NA	14	NA	CASSLRGMNTEAFF	TGCGCCAGCAGCTTGAGGGGCATGAACACTGAAGCTTTCTTT
TRBJ2-3	TRBV5-1	TRBD2	17	NA	CASSSSLVAGFTDTQYF	TGCGCCAGCAGCTCATCTCTGGTAGCGGGATTCACAGATACGCAGTATTTT
TRBJ1-1	TRBV29-1	NA	10	NA	CSAWGTEAFF	TGCAGTGCTTGGGGGACTGAAGCTTTCTTT
TRBJ2-5	TRBV28	NA	15	NA	CASSSPAGPWETQYF	TGTGCCAGCAGTTCCCCCGCCGGCCCTTGGGAGACCCAGTACTTC
TRBJ2-1	TRBV10-3	NA	12	NA	CAISVKGNEQFF	TGTGCCATCAGTGTAAAGGGGAATGAGCAGTTCTTC
TRBJ1-1	TRBV4-3	NA	14	NA	CASSQVEGDTEAFF	TGCGCCAGCAGCCAAGTTGAAGGGGACACTGAAGCTTTCTTT
TRBJ1-1	TRBV29-1	NA	14	NA	CSVPGGPLSAEAFF	TGCAGCGTCCCCGGGGGCCCTTTATCGGCTGAAGCTTTCTTT
TRBJ2-5	TRBV28	TRBD1	15	NA	CASSAPGQGAETQYF	TGTGCCAGCAGTGCACCGGGACAGGGGGCGGAGACCCAGTACTTC
TRBJ2-7	TRBV28	TRBD2	12	NA	CASLAGNYEQYF	TGTGCCAGCCTAGCGGGTAACTACGAGCAGTACTTC
TRBJ2-1	TRBV19	TRBD1	15	NA	CASIPDRVNGNEQFF	TGTGCCAGTATCCCCGACAGGGTTAATGGAAATGAGCAGTTCTTC
TRBJ2-1	TRBV18	NA	15	NA	CASSPPHTRFNEQFF	TGTGCCAGCTCACCACCGCACACACGGTTCAATGAGCAGTTCTTC
TRBJ2-3	TRBV5-1	TRBD2	16	NA	CASRLGLAGEADTQYF	TGCGCCAGCAGGCTTGGACTAGCGGGAGAGGCAGATACGCAGTATTTT
TRBJ2-3	TRBV11-2	NA	13	NA	CASSLSRFDTQYF	TGTGCCAGCAGCTTATCCAGGTTTGATACGCAGTATTTT
TRBJ2-1	TRBV5-1	NA	15	NA	CASSPYDTGYNEQFF	TGCGCCAGCAGCCCTTACGACACAGGGTACAATGAGCAGTTCTTC
TRBJ2-1	TRBV7-8	TRBD2	17	NA	CASSQGAVAGPYNEQFF	TGTGCCAGCAGCCAAGGGGCCGTAGCGGGACCCTACAATGAGCAGTTCTTC
TRBJ2-5	TRBV27	TRBD2	18	NA	CASSSDLLGLAGGETQYF	TGTGCCAGCAGTTCCGACTTACTGGGACTAGCGGGAGGAGAGACCCAGTACTTC
TRBJ1-5	TRBV28	NA	17	once	CASSGTRTAGRNQPQHF	TGTGCCAGCAGCGGGACCCGGACAGCTGGGCGGAATCAGCCCCAGCATTTT
TRBJ2-7	TRBV5-6	NA	14	NA	CASSLPVSSYEQYF	TGTGCCAGCAGCCTTCCAGTTAGCTCCTACGAGCAGTACTTC
TRBJ2-5	TRBV20-1	NA	10	few	CSARGETQYF	TGCAGTGCTAGAGGAGAGACCCAGTACTTC
TRBJ2-1	TRBV7-3	NA	15	NA	CASSSTRSGNNEQFF	TGTGCCAGCAGCTCGACCCGGAGTGGGAACAATGAGCAGTTCTTC
TRBJ2-7	TRBV19	NA	13	NA	CASSPPGSYEQYF	TGTGCCAGTAGTCCCCCGGGGAGTTACGAGCAGTACTTC
TRBJ2-7	TRBV2	NA	10	NA	CASSDGEQYF	TGTGCCAGCAGTGATGGCGAGCAGTACTTC
TRBJ2-1	TRBV7-2	NA	18	NA	CASSLPGTARSSYNEQFF	TGTGCCAGCAGCTTACCCGGGACGGCGCGGAGCTCCTACAATGAGCAGTTCTTC
TRBJ1-2	TRBV18	NA	13	once	CASSPLENYGYTF	TGTGCCAGCTCACCATTAGAGAACTATGGCTACACCTTC
TRBJ2-2	TRBV28	NA	14	NA	CASSFRFGTGELFF	TGTGCCAGCAGTTTTCGGTTTGGCACCGGGGAGCTGTTTTTT
TRBJ2-3	TRBV7-3	NA	14	NA	CASSLTGPWDTQYF	TGTGCCAGCAGCTTAACGGGGCCTTGGGATACGCAGTATTTT
TRBJ2-7	TRBV7-8	NA	11	few	CASSSLYEQYF	TGTGCCAGCAGCTCACTCTACGAGCAGTACTTC
TRBJ2-3	TRBV5-4	NA	15	NA	CASSSEPSSTDTQYF	TGTGCCAGCAGCTCAGAGCCTAGCAGCACAGATACGCAGTATTTT
TRBJ1-1	TRBV10-1	NA	15	NA	CASSESGSSGAEAFF	TGCGCCAGCAGTGAGAGTGGGAGCAGTGGGGCTGAAGCTTTCTTT
TRBJ2-2	TRBV27	NA	15	NA	CASNPLGGATGELFF	TGTGCCAGCAATCCCTTGGGGGGGGCAACCGGGGAGCTGTTTTTT
TRBJ1-2	TRBV21-1	NA	15	NA	CASSTYSLINYGYTF	TGTGCCAGCAGCACCTACTCTCTCATAAACTATGGCTACACCTTC
TRBJ2-7	TRBV5-6	NA	14	NA	CASSGLPSSYEQYF	TGTGCCAGCAGCGGCCTCCCTAGCTCCTACGAGCAGTACTTC
TRBJ2-5	TRBV11-2	NA	13	NA	CASSLYSREGQYF	TGTGCCAGCAGCTTATATTCGCGAGAGGGCCAGTACTTC
TRBJ2-5	TRBV2	TRBD1	17	NA	CASSEMIWDREQETQYF	TGTGCCAGCAGTGAAATGATCTGGGACAGGGAACAAGAGACCCAGTACTTC
TRBJ1-1	TRBV5-1	NA	12	NA	CASSVENTEAFF	TGCGCCAGCAGTGTGGAAAACACTGAAGCTTTCTTT
TRBJ2-3	TRBV18	NA	15	NA	CASSPDGSSTDTQYF	TGTGCCAGCTCACCGGACGGGAGCTCCACAGATACGCAGTATTTT
TRBJ1-5	TRBV5-4	TRBD1	18	once	CASSPLVQGAFDNQPQHF	TGTGCCAGCAGCCCTTTGGTGCAGGGGGCCTTTGACAATCAGCCCCAGCATTTT
TRBJ2-3	TRBV19	NA	16	once	CASSQRWDGPTDTQYF	TGTGCCAGTAGCCAGAGGTGGGACGGACCCACAGATACGCAGTATTTT